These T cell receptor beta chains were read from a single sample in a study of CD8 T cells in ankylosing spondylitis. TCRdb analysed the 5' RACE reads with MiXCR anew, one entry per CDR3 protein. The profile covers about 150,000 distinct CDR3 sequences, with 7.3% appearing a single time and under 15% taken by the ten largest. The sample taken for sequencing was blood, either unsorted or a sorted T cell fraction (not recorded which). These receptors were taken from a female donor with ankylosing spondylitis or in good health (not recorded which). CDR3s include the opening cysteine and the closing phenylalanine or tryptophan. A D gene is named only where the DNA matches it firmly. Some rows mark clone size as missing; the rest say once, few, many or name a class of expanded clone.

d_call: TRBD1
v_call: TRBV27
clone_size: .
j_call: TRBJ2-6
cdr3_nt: TGTGCCAGCAGTCCCGGGACAGGGTCCGGGGCCAACGTCCTGACTTTC
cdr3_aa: CASSPGTGSGANVLTF

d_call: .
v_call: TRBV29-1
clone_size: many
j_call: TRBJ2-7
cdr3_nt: TGCAGCGTTGAAGATCGGGTCAGGGGTCTAGCCTACGAGCAGTACTTC
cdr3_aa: CSVEDRVRGLAYEQYF

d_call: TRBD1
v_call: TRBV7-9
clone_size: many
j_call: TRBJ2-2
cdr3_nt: TGTGCCAGCAGCCCCCCAGACAGGGGCCCAGGGGAGCTGTTTTTT
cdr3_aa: CASSPPDRGPGELFF

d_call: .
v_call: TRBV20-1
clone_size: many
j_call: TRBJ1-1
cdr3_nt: TGCAGTGCTAGAGATCCGACAGGAAGTAGGACTGAAGCTTTCTTT
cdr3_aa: CSARDPTGSRTEAFF

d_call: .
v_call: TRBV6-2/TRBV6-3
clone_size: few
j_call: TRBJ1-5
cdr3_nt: TGTGCCAGCAGCGGGGGGGGGCTTCCCAGGTTTCAGCCCCAGCATTTT
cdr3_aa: CASSGGGLPRFQPQHF

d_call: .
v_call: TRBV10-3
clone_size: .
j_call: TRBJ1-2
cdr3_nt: TGTGCCATCAGTGATCCGTCCAGGCGGGGACTTGTGAACTATGGCTACACCTTC
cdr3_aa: CAISDPSRRGLVNYGYTF

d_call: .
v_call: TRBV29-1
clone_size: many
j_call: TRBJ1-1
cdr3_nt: TGCAGCGTTGGTGATGGGGGGCAGAACACTGAAGCTTTCTTT
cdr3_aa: CSVGDGGQNTEAFF

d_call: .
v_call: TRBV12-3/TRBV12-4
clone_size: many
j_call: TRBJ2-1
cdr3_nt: TGTGCCAGCAGTGAAGACCCCTTCTACAATGAGCAGTTCTTC
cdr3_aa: CASSEDPFYNEQFF

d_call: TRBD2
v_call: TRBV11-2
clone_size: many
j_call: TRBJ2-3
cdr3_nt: TGTGCCAGCAGCTTTACTAGCGGGGGGGCCGGGGGCACAGATACGCAGTATTTT
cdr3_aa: CASSFTSGGAGGTDTQYF

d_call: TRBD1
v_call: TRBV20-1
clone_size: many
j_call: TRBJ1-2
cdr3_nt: TGCAGTGCTACCTACCGGGACAGGGGTCGACTTAACTATGGCTACACCTTC
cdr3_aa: CSATYRDRGRLNYGYTF

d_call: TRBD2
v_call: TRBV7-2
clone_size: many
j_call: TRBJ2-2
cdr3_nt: TGTGCCAGCAGCTTAGTGGGACTAGACACCGGGGAGCTGTTTTTT
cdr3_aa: CASSLVGLDTGELFF

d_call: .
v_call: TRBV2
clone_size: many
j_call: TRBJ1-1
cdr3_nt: TGTGCCAGCAGTGGACAGGTAAACACTGAAGCTTTCTTT
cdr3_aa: CASSGQVNTEAFF

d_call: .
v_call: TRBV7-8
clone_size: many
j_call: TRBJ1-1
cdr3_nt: TGTGCCAGCAGCACTACGAACCTGGACACTGAAGCTTTCTTT
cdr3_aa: CASSTTNLDTEAFF

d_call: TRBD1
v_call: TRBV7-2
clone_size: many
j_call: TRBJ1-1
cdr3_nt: TGTGCCAGCAGCGCGGGAAGCAGGGGGACTGAAGCTTTCTTT
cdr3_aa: CASSAGSRGTEAFF

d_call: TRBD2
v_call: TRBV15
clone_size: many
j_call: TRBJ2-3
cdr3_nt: TGTGCCACCAGCAGGGTGGTAGCGGGGGAAGATACGCAGTATTTT
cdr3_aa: CATSRVVAGEDTQYF

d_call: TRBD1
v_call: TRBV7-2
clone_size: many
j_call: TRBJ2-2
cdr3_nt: TGTGCCAGCAGCCCGCACGGACAGGGTGGCGGGGAGCTGTTTTTT
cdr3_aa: CASSPHGQGGGELFF

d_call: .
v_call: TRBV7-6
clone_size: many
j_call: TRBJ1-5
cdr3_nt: TGTGCCAGCAGCGCTACGGCGTTTCCGGGTCAGCCCCAGCATTTT
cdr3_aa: CASSATAFPGQPQHF

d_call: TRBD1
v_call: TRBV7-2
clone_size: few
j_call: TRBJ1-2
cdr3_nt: TGTGCCAGCAGCTTGACAACTTCCGGGACAGCCTATGGCTACACCTTC
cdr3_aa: CASSLTTSGTAYGYTF

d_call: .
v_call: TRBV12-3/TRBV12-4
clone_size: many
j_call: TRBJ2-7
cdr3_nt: TGTGCCAGCTCTCTGGGATCCCCCTACGAGCAGTACTTC
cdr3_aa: CASSLGSPYEQYF

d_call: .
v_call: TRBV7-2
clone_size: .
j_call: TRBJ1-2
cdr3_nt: TGTGCCAGCAGCTTACGCGCAGGGAGGAAGGACTATGGCTACACCTTC
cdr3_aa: CASSLRAGRKDYGYTF

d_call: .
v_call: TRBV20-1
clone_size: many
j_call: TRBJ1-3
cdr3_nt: TGCAGTGCTAGAGATCCCACCGGCTCTGGAAACACCATATATTTT
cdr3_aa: CSARDPTGSGNTIYF

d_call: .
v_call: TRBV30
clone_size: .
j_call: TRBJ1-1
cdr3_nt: TGTGCCTGGAGTGTACACAGTTCACTGCGGACTGAAGCTTTCTTT
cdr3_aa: CAWSVHSSLRTEAFF

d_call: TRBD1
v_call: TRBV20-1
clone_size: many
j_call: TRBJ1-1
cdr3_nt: TGCAGTGCTGCCCCGGGACAGGGGGCTAACACTGAAGCTTTCTTT
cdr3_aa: CSAAPGQGANTEAFF

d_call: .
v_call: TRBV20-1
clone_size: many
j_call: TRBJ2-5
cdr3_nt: TGCAGTGCTAGAAGCGGGCCTCAAGAGACCCAGTACTTC
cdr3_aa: CSARSGPQETQYF

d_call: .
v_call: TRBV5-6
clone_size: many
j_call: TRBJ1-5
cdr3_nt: TGTGCCAGCAGCTCCCGCCCCGGGGGCAATCAGCCCCAGCATTTT
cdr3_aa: CASSSRPGGNQPQHF

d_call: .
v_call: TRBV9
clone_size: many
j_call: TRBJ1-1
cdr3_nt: TGTGCCAGCAGCGGGGGGGAGACTGAAGCTTTCTTT
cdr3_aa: CASSGGETEAFF

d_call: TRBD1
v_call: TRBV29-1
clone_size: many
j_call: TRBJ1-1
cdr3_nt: TGCAGCGTCGACAGGGGCCCCACTGAAGCTTTCTTT
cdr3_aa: CSVDRGPTEAFF

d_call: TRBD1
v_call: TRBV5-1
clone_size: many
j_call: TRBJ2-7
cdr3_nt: TGCGCCAGCAGCTCCCGACAGGGAGCCTCCTACGAGCAGTACTTC
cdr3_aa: CASSSRQGASYEQYF

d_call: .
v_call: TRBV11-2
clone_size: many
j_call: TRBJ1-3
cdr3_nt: TGTGCCAGCAGCCCCGGGCATGCGGGTAATCGTGCATTGGGAGAAAACACCATATATTTT
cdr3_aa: CASSPGHAGNRALGENTIYF

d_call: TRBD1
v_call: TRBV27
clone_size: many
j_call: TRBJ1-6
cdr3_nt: TGTGCCAGCAGGACAGGGAGTAGGAATTCACCCCTCCACTTT
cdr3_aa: CASRTGSRNSPLHF

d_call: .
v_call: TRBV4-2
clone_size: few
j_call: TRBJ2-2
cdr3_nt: TGTGCCAGCAGCCCCCTCTTTCGGTCGCTAACCGCGAACACCGGGGAGCTGTTTTTT
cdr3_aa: CASSPLFRSLTANTGELFF

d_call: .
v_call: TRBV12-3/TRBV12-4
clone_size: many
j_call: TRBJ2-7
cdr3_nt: TGTGCCAGCAGTTTAAGTGGTCTCGAGCAGTACTTC
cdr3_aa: CASSLSGLEQYF

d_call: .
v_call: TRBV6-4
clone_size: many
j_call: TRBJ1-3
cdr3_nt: TGTGCCAGCAGTGAGGGGGGCAACTCTGGAAACACCATATATTTT
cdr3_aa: CASSEGGNSGNTIYF

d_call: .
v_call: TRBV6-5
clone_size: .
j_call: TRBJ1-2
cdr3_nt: TGTGCCAGCAGTTACCCAAGAACCGAGCTCCGGAACTATGGCTACACCTTC
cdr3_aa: CASSYPRTELRNYGYTF

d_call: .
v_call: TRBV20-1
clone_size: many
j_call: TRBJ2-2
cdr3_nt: TGCAGTGCTACCCCGGGGGCGGATACCGGGGAGCTGTTTTTT
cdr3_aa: CSATPGADTGELFF

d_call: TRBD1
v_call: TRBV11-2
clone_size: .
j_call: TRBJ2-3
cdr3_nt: TGTGCCAGCAGCTCCGGACAGGCCACAGATACGCAGTATTTT
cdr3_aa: CASSSGQATDTQYF

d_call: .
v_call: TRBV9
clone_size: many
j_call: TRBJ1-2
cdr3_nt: TGTGCCAGCAGCGCCAAGTCCGTTCCCGGGGTATATGGCTACACCTTC
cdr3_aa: CASSAKSVPGVYGYTF

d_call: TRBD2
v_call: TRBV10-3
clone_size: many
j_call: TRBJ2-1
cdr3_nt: TGTGCCATCAGGCCGCGGGGGGCCCTCTACAATGAGCAGTTCTTC
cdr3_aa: CAIRPRGALYNEQFF

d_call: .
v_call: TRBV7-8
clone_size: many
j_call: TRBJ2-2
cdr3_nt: TGTGCCAGCAGCTACGGGAAGATCGGACAGCTGTTTTTT
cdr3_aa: CASSYGKIGQLFF

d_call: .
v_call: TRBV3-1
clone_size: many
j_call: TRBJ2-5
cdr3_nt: TGTGCCAGCAGCCAATGGGAGGGGGGTAAAGAGACCCAGTACTTC
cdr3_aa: CASSQWEGGKETQYF

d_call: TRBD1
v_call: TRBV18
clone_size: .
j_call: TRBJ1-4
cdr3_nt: TGTGCCAGCTCACCGGGACAGGGGTGGAATGAAAAACTGTTTTTT
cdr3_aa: CASSPGQGWNEKLFF

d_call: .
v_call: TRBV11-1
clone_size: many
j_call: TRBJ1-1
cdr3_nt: TGTGCCAGCAGCTTAGAACCCAGGGGCAGAGAAGCTTTCTTT
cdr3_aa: CASSLEPRGREAFF

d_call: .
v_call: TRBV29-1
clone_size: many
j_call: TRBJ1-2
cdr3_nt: TGCAGCGTGGCTGGGCCTCACGGTTCTAACTATGGCTACACCTTC
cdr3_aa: CSVAGPHGSNYGYTF

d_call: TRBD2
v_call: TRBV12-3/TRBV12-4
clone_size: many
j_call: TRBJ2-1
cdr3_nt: TGTGCCAGCAGCCTCAGACTAGCGGGGGGGGGTTCCTACAATGAGCAGTTCTTC
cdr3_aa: CASSLRLAGGGSYNEQFF

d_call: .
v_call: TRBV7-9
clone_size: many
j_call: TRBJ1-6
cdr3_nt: TGTGCCAGCAGCTCGGGGATCTATAATTCACCCCTCCACTTT
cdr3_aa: CASSSGIYNSPLHF

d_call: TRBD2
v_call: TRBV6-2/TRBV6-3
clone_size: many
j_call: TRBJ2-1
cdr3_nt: TGTGCCAGCAGCCAGACTAGCGGGGGTGTCAATGAGCAGTTCTTC
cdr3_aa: CASSQTSGGVNEQFF

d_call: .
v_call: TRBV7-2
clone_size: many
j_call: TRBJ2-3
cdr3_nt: TGTGCCAGCAGCTTAGATTCAATTCGGTCAGAAACGCAGTATTTT
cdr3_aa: CASSLDSIRSETQYF

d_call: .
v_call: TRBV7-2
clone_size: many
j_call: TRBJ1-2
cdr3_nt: TGTGCCAGCAGCTTAGGTGGGGCCACGAGGGGCTACACCTTC
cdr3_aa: CASSLGGATRGYTF

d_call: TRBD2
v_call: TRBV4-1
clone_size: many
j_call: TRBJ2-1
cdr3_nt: TGCGCCAGCAGCCAAGATCAGCGGGGATCCTACAATGAGCAGTTCTTC
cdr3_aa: CASSQDQRGSYNEQFF

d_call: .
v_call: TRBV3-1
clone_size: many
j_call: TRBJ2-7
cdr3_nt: TGTGCCAGCAGCCAAGTGCCATACGAGCAGTACTTC
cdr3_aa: CASSQVPYEQYF

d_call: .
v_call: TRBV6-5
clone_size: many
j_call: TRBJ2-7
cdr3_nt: TGTGCCAGCAGTTACTCGAAAGGGGACGAGCAGTACTTC
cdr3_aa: CASSYSKGDEQYF

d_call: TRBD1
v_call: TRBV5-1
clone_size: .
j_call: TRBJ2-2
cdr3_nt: TGCGCCAGCAGCGCCGGACAGGGCCCAACCGGGGAGCTGTTTTTT
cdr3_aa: CASSAGQGPTGELFF

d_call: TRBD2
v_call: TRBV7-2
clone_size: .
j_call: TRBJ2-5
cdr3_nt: TGTGCCAGCAGTTTCCAGGGCCTAGCGGGGGCAATGGGGACCCAGTACTTC
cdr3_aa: CASSFQGLAGAMGTQYF

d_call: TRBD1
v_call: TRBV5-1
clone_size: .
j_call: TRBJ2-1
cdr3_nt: TGCGCCAGCAGCCGGACAGGGCCTTCCTACAATGAGCAGTTCTTC
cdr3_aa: CASSRTGPSYNEQFF

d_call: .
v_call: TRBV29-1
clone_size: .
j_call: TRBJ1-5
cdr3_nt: TGCAGCGTTTCGTTCCAGGGTACTAGCAATCAGCCCCAGCATTTT
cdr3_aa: CSVSFQGTSNQPQHF

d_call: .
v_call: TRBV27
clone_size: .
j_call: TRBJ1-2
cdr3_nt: TGTGCCAGCAGTGGGCCCGGGACTTTAGCCAATGGCTACACCTTC
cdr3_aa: CASSGPGTLANGYTF

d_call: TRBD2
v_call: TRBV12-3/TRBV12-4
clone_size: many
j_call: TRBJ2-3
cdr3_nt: TGTGCCAGCAGTTTTGGGGGGGACTCCACAGATACGCAGTATTTT
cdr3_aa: CASSFGGDSTDTQYF

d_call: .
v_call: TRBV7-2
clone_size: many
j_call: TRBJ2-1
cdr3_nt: TGTGCCAGCAGCTTAGAGGCGGGATATGGTGAGCAGTTCTTC
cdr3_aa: CASSLEAGYGEQFF

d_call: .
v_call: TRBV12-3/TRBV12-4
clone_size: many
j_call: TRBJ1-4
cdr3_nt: TGTGCCAGCAGCCAACCTTCGGGGCTCGAAAAACTGTTTTTT
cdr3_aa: CASSQPSGLEKLFF

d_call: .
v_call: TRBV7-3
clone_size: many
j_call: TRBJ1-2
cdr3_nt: TGTGCCAGCAGCTTAGGCCTCCGTGAGAACTATGGCTACACCTTC
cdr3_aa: CASSLGLRENYGYTF